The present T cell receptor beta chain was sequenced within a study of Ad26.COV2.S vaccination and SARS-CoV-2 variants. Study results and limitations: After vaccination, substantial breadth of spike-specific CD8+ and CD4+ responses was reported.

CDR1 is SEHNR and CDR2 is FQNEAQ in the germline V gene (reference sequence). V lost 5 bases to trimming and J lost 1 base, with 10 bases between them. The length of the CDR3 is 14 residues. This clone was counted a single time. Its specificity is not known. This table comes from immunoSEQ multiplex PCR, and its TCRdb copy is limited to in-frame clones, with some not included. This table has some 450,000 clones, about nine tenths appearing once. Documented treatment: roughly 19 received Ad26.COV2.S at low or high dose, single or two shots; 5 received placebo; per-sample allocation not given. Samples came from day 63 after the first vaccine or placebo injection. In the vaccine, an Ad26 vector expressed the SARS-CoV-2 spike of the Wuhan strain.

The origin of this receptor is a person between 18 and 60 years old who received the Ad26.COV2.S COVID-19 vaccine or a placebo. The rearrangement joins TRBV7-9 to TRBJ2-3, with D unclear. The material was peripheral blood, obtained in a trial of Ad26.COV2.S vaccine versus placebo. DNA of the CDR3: TGTGCCAGCAGCCCGGACCCCCGCACAGATACGCAGTATTTT. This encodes CASSPDPRTDTQYF.